A selection of T cell receptor beta chains follows, all from one sample in a study of early T cells in non-severe SARS-CoV-2 infection. TCRdb recomputed calls from the 5' RACE reads with MiXCR, one row per CDR3 protein. The sample includes approximately 42,000 distinct CDR3 sequences, roughly 7.1% of them seen just once. The specimen was whole blood. Every receptor here comes from an adult who was a healthcare worker with PCR-confirmed SARS-CoV-2 infection or an uninfected control (not recorded which). CDR3s include the opening cysteine and the closing phenylalanine or tryptophan. A D gene is named only where the DNA matches it firmly. Clone sizes are given selectively: once, few, many, or a class where the clone is expanded.

TRBV5-1	many	TRBJ2-3	TRBD1	CASSPRTGDADTQYF	TGCGCCAGCAGCCCCCGGACAGGGGATGCAGATACGCAGTATTTT
TRBV3-1	many	TRBJ1-3	TRBD1	CASTTGGYGNTIYF	TGTGCCAGCACCACAGGGGGCTACGGAAACACCATATATTTT
TRBV5-1	many	TRBJ2-5	-	CASRFRTEETQYF	TGCGCCAGTCGATTCAGGACAGAAGAGACCCAGTACTTC
TRBV10-3	-	TRBJ2-7	-	CATRARGFYEQYF	TGTGCCACGCGGGCCCGGGGATTCTACGAGCAGTACTTC
TRBV20-1	many	TRBJ2-7	-	CSARLVSYEQYF	TGCAGTGCTAGACTCGTCTCCTACGAGCAGTACTTC
TRBV6-5	-	TRBJ2-1	-	CASSYSIGSSNEQFF	TGTGCCAGCAGTTACTCGATTGGCAGCTCCAATGAGCAGTTCTTC
TRBV5-1	few	TRBJ1-1	TRBD1	CASSWSQGAGTEAFF	TGCGCCAGCAGCTGGAGCCAGGGGGCTGGCACTGAAGCTTTCTTT
TRBV12-3/TRBV12-4	many	TRBJ1-2	-	CASSLWENNYGYTF	TGTGCCAGCAGTTTGTGGGAAAACAACTATGGCTACACCTTC
TRBV27	-	TRBJ2-3	TRBD2	CASSLGGGIPDTQYF	TGTGCCAGCAGTTTAGGCGGGGGGATTCCAGATACGCAGTATTTT
TRBV18	many	TRBJ2-7	-	CASSPSSYEQYF	TGTGCCAGCTCACCCTCCTCCTACGAGCAGTACTTC
TRBV12-5	-	TRBJ2-5	-	CASGSGVEDF	TGTGCTAGTGGTTCGGGGGTGGAGGACTTC
TRBV5-1	many	TRBJ1-1	TRBD1	CASSFGTADTEAFF	TGCGCCAGCAGCTTCGGGACAGCAGACACTGAAGCTTTCTTT
TRBV5-4	many	TRBJ2-1	TRBD2	CASSSSGGAPEQFF	TGTGCCAGCAGCTCTAGCGGGGGGGCCCCCGAGCAGTTCTTC
TRBV4-3	few	TRBJ1-6	-	CASSQDSGSSYNSPLHF	TGCGCCAGCAGCCAAGACAGTGGGAGCTCCTATAATTCACCCCTCCACTTT
TRBV20-1	-	TRBJ2-2	TRBD2	CSARESGVNTGELFF	TGCAGTGCTAGGGAAAGCGGGGTGAACACCGGGGAGCTGTTTTTT
TRBV9	-	TRBJ2-3	TRBD2	CASSVDGGGGFSTDTQYF	TGTGCCAGCAGCGTAGACGGAGGCGGGGGGTTTAGCACAGATACGCAGTATTTT
TRBV5-5	many	TRBJ1-2	TRBD1	CASSPTTGGAYGYTF	TGTGCCAGCAGCCCCACGACAGGGGGTGCCTATGGCTACACCTTC
TRBV6-2/TRBV6-3	-	TRBJ2-1	-	CAIGDRGNEQFF	TGTGCCATCGGGGATCGGGGAAATGAGCAGTTCTTC
TRBV20-1	many	TRBJ1-1	TRBD1	CSATRWGQGDTEAFF	TGCAGTGCCACACGGTGGGGACAGGGTGACACTGAAGCTTTCTTT
TRBV9	-	TRBJ2-3	-	CASSVGWSARTDTQYF	TGTGCCAGCAGCGTAGGCTGGAGCGCTCGCACAGATACGCAGTATTTT
TRBV20-1	many	TRBJ1-5	-	CSAGGKGNQPQHF	TGCAGTGCGGGGGGAAAGGGCAATCAGCCCCAGCATTTT
TRBV12-3/TRBV12-4	-	TRBJ2-7	TRBD2	CASSFSGGAHEQYF	TGTGCCAGCAGTTTCAGCGGGGGGGCCCACGAGCAGTACTTC
TRBV4-2	many	TRBJ2-7	-	CASSQPDRDEQYF	TGTGCCAGCAGCCAACCGGACCGAGACGAGCAGTACTTC
TRBV19	-	TRBJ1-5	-	CASNWDVRQPQHF	TGTGCCAGTAATTGGGACGTGCGTCAGCCCCAGCATTTT
TRBV5-1	many	TRBJ1-4	-	CASSLAATNEKLFF	TGCGCCAGCAGTCTTGCTGCAACTAATGAAAAACTGTTTTTT
TRBV7-7	many	TRBJ2-5	TRBD1	CASSVDREETQYF	TGTGCCAGCAGCGTCGACAGGGAAGAGACCCAGTACTTC
TRBV20-1	few	TRBJ2-3	TRBD2	CSAKQRGGADTQYF	TGCAGTGCTAAGCAGCGGGGGGGTGCAGATACGCAGTATTTT
TRBV18	-	TRBJ1-4	-	CASSLPTSEKLFF	TGTGCCAGCTCACTCCCAACGTCAGAAAAACTGTTTTTT
TRBV13	many	TRBJ1-1	-	CASSTTGQAFF	TGTGCCAGCAGCACGACAGGACAAGCTTTCTTT
TRBV7-9	-	TRBJ2-3	-	CASSLVGGTQYF	TGTGCCAGCAGCTTAGTAGGGGGAACGCAGTATTTT
TRBV6-5	large	TRBJ1-6	TRBD1	CASSYTGTASSYNSPLHF	TGTGCCAGCAGTTACACCGGGACAGCGAGCTCCTATAATTCACCCCTCCACTTT
TRBV6-4	-	TRBJ1-1	-	CASSSGTENTEAFF	TGTGCCAGCAGCTCCGGGACGGAGAACACTGAAGCTTTCTTT
TRBV6-5	few	TRBJ2-7	-	CASSPRGGRGYEQYF	TGTGCCAGCAGCCCGAGGGGGGGCCGAGGGTACGAGCAGTACTTC
TRBV5-1	few	TRBJ2-3	-	CASSAWVLTDTQYF	TGCGCCAGCAGTGCCTGGGTCCTCACAGATACGCAGTATTTT
TRBV7-6	few	TRBJ2-7	-	CASSWGGAYEQYF	TGTGCCAGCAGCTGGGGTGGGGCCTACGAGCAGTACTTC
TRBV4-3	many	TRBJ1-2	-	CASSQDVAGNYGYTF	TGCGCCAGCAGCCAAGATGTGGCGGGGAACTATGGCTACACCTTC
TRBV5-1	many	TRBJ1-1	TRBD1	CASSLQGGRVTEAFF	TGCGCCAGCAGCTTGCAAGGGGGCCGGGTCACTGAAGCTTTCTTT
TRBV4-2	few	TRBJ2-7	-	CASSQSPRPEQYF	TGTGCCAGCAGCCAGTCTCCCCGCCCCGAGCAGTACTTC
TRBV9	many	TRBJ1-1	-	CASSVGGRAEAFF	TGTGCCAGCAGCGTAGGGGGAAGGGCTGAAGCTTTCTTT